This TCR beta chain was profiled in a study of T cells in Graves' hyperthyroidism and ophthalmopathy (dated by TCRdb to between 2018 and 2021). Regarding the complete study: Peripheral blood was collected at initial diagnosis, before any treatment. To identify TCR V-J signatures that set the groups apart, the researchers used a discovery cohort of 95 to 100 patients, made up of 40 to 45 with Graves' ophthalmopathy and approximately 57 with stable Graves' hyperthyroidism. Whether ophthalmopathy could be predicted prospectively was tested in an independent validation cohort made up of roughly 19 hyperthyroidism patients plus 17 patients who later progressed to ophthalmopathy. For training and testing, the 80 to 100 patients in the discovery cohort were randomly divided in a 7:3 ratio. In addition, the study compared T-cell repertoires in thyroid tissue and in blood from roughly 6 Graves' hyperthyroidism patients. Following sampling, methimazole starting at 30 mg daily was given to hyperthyroidism patients, and high-dose intravenous methylprednisolone was given to ophthalmopathy patients. The paper describes TCR Vbeta CDR3 sequencing of 135 peripheral blood samples, made up of 43 ophthalmopathy patients, 70 to 80 hyperthyroidism patients and roughly 17 progressor patients. The paper as a whole reports these results and caveats: Ophthalmopathy was separated from stable hyperthyroidism by a 13 V-J signature model, with approximately 85% sensitivity and 81% to 82% specificity obtained in cross-validation and 80%/75% obtained in testing. In validation, progression to ophthalmopathy was predicted by the model with 70.59% sensitivity and 72.22% specificity, a median of about 6.4 months before onset. No statistical method was used to set the sample size in advance, and investigators knew the group allocation. Most expanded thyroid clonotypes (frequency above 0.001) were also detected in blood, a finding suggesting that blood repertoires may reflect thyroid immune responses.

A patient counted as having stable Graves' hyperthyroidism if no progression to ophthalmopathy occurred over 18 months of follow-up. Hyperthyroidism patients were aged 18 to 65 years and newly diagnosed, with disease duration of less than 2 months. The study excluded patients with uncontrolled infections, other autoimmune diseases, pregnancy or lactation. Clinical symptoms, serum thyroxine and TRAb, thyroid ultrasound, and orbital computed tomography formed the basis for the diagnoses. PBMCs were separated from 8 to 10 ml of fresh peripheral blood using Ficoll-Paque density gradient centrifugation. Total RNA was extracted with Trizol reagent, and quality was checked on an Agilent 2100 Bioanalyzer. V and J are truncated by 5 bases and 8 bases respectively, leaving an intervening sequence of 15 bases. The CDR3 has 13 amino acids, counting the end cysteine and phenylalanine. Just CDR3 DNA is preserved here, 39 bases in frame from base 1. Per the germline V gene, MNHNS is the CDR1 and SASEGT is the CDR2.

The TCR beta CDR3 regions were amplified from the RNA transcripts. A first-round RT-PCR of the TCR CDR3 used the HTBI primer set with the Qiagen OneStep RT-PCR kit. Libraries were constructed in a second round of multiplex PCR, after which size selection and purification were performed. Paired-end sequencing of the libraries was performed with 100 bp reads on an Illumina HiSeq2000. The study's processing was this. SOAPnuke was used to process the raw data, with reads discarded if the reads contained adapters or uncalled bases, had a mean Phred below 15, or lacked an exact constant-primer or identifier match. COPE v1.2.5 was used to merge the high-quality paired reads, and each unique nucleotide sequence was defined as a clonotype. Clonotypes were aligned to IMGT TRBV, TRBD and TRBJ reference segments using MiTCR v1.1. Analysis was restricted to V-J combinations with a frequency above 0.0001, which covered 99.2% of repertoires. The TCS score was defined as F50 (clonal expansion) divided by E x V (chaos), with BLOSUM62-based TCRdist calculated between CDR3 peptides within each V-J. Welch's t-statistics and random forest reduced roughly 530 V-J features to 13, which were used in a naive Bayes classifier (R e1071). TCRdb's own reprocessing of the public reads used fastp at Q25 and MiXCR and kept productive beta chains. Entries are consolidated by CDR3 protein sequence, retaining the most common genes and DNA. The V and J calls, along with clone size, are taken from TCRdb and not from the paper's own processing. This sample holds about 400,000 distinct CDR3 sequences; roughly an eighth were observed only once. 4% to 6.5% of the sample is in the top ten clones.

This clonotype was seen a few times. Its specific antigen is unknown. No much larger clone is present one base from it, and per-base qualities are unavailable. The sample comprised blood. This TCR was recovered from a woman between 18 and 29 years old with Graves' hyperthyroidism. The rearrangement joined TRBV6-1 to TRBJ1-2; matching of 5 bases hints at TRBD1 as the D gene. In nucleotides, the sequence is TGTGCCAGCAGTCGATCTGAACGGGGGGGCTACACCTTC. It encodes CASSRSERGGYTF.